The rows below give T cell receptor beta chains drawn from one sample of a study of blood T cell repertoires in COVID-19. Using immunoSEQ multiplex PCR, the repertoire was profiled, and TCRdb retains in-frame clones only, with some absent. Of about 70,000 clones listed, around 81% are singletons. Material: peripheral blood. The receptors originated from a woman between 65 and 79 years old with acute or convalescent COVID-19. Each CDR3 is given with its conserved first and last residue. The D gene is left open where the match is weak. Expanded clones are given a class, and other clones once, few, many or no size at all.

d_call,j_call,cdr3_length,clone_size,v_call,cdr3_aa,cdr3_nt
.,TRBJ2-1,12,.,TRBV28,CASSFRRNEQFF,TGTGCCAGCAGTTTCAGGAGGAATGAGCAGTTCTTC
.,TRBJ1-2,17,.,TRBV28,CASSTLNLPGQDYGYTF,TGTGCCAGCAGTACACTCAACCTCCCGGGACAAGACTATGGCTACACCTTC
.,TRBJ1-1,12,.,TRBV12-3/TRBV12-4,CASSTGFAEAFF,TGTGCCAGCAGTACAGGGTTCGCTGAAGCTTTCTTT
TRBD1,TRBJ1-1,15,.,TRBV28,CASSSPTGEGTEAFF,TGTGCCAGCAGTTCTCCGACAGGGGAAGGAACTGAAGCTTTCTTT
TRBD1,TRBJ2-1,15,.,TRBV2,CASSRTGRTYNEQFF,TGTGCCAGCAGTCGGACAGGGCGCACCTACAATGAGCAGTTCTTC
.,TRBJ2-1,14,.,TRBV15,CATRERLDDNEQFF,TGTGCCACCAGGGAGCGCCTTGACGACAATGAGCAGTTCTTC
.,TRBJ1-3,14,.,TRBV5-1,CASSPSAAGNTIYF,TGCGCCAGCAGCCCCTCGGCGGCTGGAAACACCATATATTTT
.,TRBJ1-4,15,.,TRBV2,CASSEFRGQKEKLFF,TGTGCCAGCAGTGAATTCAGGGGACAAAAGGAAAAACTGTTTTTT
TRBD2,TRBJ2-1,19,.,TRBV28,CASSFLGFGTSGAYNEQFF,TGTGCCAGCAGTTTTCTTGGTTTTGGGACTAGCGGGGCTTACAATGAGCAGTTCTTC
.,TRBJ1-2,13,once,TRBV5-1,CASSLDRVYGYTF,TGCGCCAGCAGCTTGGACAGAGTCTATGGCTACACCTTC
TRBD1,TRBJ2-6,17,.,TRBV27,CASSKGQGISGANVLTF,TGTGCCAGCAGTAAAGGACAGGGTATCTCTGGGGCCAACGTCCTGACTTTC
.,TRBJ1-2,14,.,TRBV5-1,CASSPLVGNYGYTF,TGCGCCAGCAGCCCCTTAGTCGGGAACTATGGCTACACCTTC
.,TRBJ2-3,15,.,TRBV6-6,CASSEGGGWTDTQYF,TGTGCCAGCAGCGAAGGGGGGGGTTGGACAGATACGCAGTATTTT
TRBD2,TRBJ2-1,9,few,TRBV29-1,CSVGPGGFF,TGCAGCGTTGGGCCGGGAGGGTTCTTC
.,TRBJ2-3,17,once,TRBV18,CASSPGEGLRTTDTQYF,TGTGCCAGCTCCCCCGGTGAGGGTCTAAGGACCACAGATACGCAGTATTTT
.,TRBJ1-6,15,.,TRBV28,CASRPTVSYNSPLHF,TGTGCCAGCAGACCTACAGTCTCCTATAATTCACCCCTCCACTTT
TRBD2,TRBJ2-1,16,.,TRBV2,CASQRLAGLSYNEQFF,TGTGCCAGCCAGAGGTTAGCGGGACTTTCCTACAATGAGCAGTTCTTC
TRBD2,TRBJ2-1,15,.,TRBV7-3,CASSTLAGAKNEQFF,TGTGCCAGCAGCACCCTAGCGGGAGCTAAAAATGAGCAGTTCTTC
.,TRBJ1-2,15,.,TRBV7-8,CASSLEGRGPYGYTF,TGTGCCAGCAGCTTAGAAGGGCGGGGGCCTTATGGCTACACCTTC
.,TRBJ2-5,15,.,TRBV5-1,CASSLEPGQQETQYF,TGCGCCAGCAGCTTGGAACCTGGACAGCAAGAGACCCAGTACTTC
.,TRBJ2-2,15,.,TRBV29-1,CSVTSGGLDTGELFF,TGCAGCGTTACCTCAGGGGGACTGGACACCGGGGAGCTGTTTTTT
.,TRBJ2-1,16,.,TRBV7-2,CASSEPGTFSYNEQFF,TGTGCCAGCAGCGAACCAGGGACTTTCTCCTACAATGAGCAGTTCTTC
.,TRBJ2-7,11,once,TRBV24-1,CATSDGREQYF,TGTGCCACCAGTGACGGTAGAGAGCAGTACTTC
TRBD1,TRBJ1-5,13,.,TRBV6-5,CASRTGTGQPQHF,TGTGCCAGCAGGACAGGGACGGGTCAGCCCCAGCATTTT
TRBD1,TRBJ1-1,14,.,TRBV2,CASSGQGLNTEAFF,TGTGCCAGCAGTGGACAGGGATTAAACACTGAAGCTTTCTTT
.,TRBJ2-5,13,.,TRBV13,CASSPRDGGAQYF,TGTGCCAGCAGCCCCCGGGACGGGGGAGCCCAGTACTTC
.,TRBJ1-1,15,.,TRBV5-6,CASSSPGQGTTEAFF,TGTGCCAGCAGCTCACCGGGACAAGGGACCACTGAAGCTTTCTTT
TRBD1,TRBJ1-1,17,.,TRBV6-6,CASSPSPPGGYDTEAFF,TGTGCCAGCAGTCCATCTCCTCCAGGGGGGTATGACACTGAAGCTTTCTTT
.,TRBJ1-1,13,.,TRBV18,CASSPTGSTEAFF,TGTGCCAGCTCACCAACAGGGTCCACTGAAGCTTTCTTT
TRBD2,TRBJ2-3,14,.,TRBV29-1,CSVILAGYTDTQYF,TGCAGCGTTATACTAGCGGGCTACACAGATACGCAGTATTTT
.,TRBJ2-2,15,.,TRBV19,CASTTPGSLTGELFF,TGTGCCAGTACCACCCCCGGGTCCCTCACCGGGGAGCTGTTTTTT
TRBD2,TRBJ2-7,13,.,TRBV29-1,CSVDLAGSYEQYF,TGCAGCGTTGACCTAGCGGGAAGTTACGAGCAGTACTTC
TRBD1,TRBJ1-4,14,few,TRBV6-2/TRBV6-3,CASSYSPRQGGLFF,TGTGCCAGCAGTTACTCTCCCAGACAGGGAGGACTGTTTTTT
TRBD2,TRBJ2-1,16,.,TRBV7-3,CASSSGTSGGYNEQFF,TGTGCCAGCAGCTCAGGGACTAGCGGGGGATACAATGAGCAGTTCTTC
.,TRBJ2-4,15,.,TRBV28,CASSLSQGLKNIQYF,TGTGCCAGCAGTTTATCCCAGGGCCTCAAAAACATTCAGTACTTC
.,TRBJ1-4,19,.,TRBV28,CASSSYRVTMGSTNEKLFF,TGTGCCAGCAGTTCTTACAGGGTCACAATGGGGTCCACTAATGAAAAACTGTTTTTT
TRBD1,TRBJ1-1,15,.,TRBV19,CASRRDSLLNTEAFF,TGTGCCAGTAGACGGGACAGCTTATTGAACACTGAAGCTTTCTTT
TRBD1,TRBJ2-4,16,.,TRBV11-3,CASSLVGTGTKNIQYF,TGTGCCAGCAGCTTAGTGGGGACAGGGACCAAAAACATTCAGTACTTC
TRBD2,TRBJ2-7,14,few,TRBV30,CAWNFGRAAAEQYF,TGTGCCTGGAATTTTGGGAGGGCCGCGGCGGAGCAGTACTTC
.,TRBJ1-1,15,.,TRBV19,CASSGRRAQDFEAFF,TGTGCCAGTAGTGGACGCCGGGCCCAGGACTTTGAAGCTTTCTTT
.,TRBJ1-5,16,.,TRBV28,CASSLAGTRSNQPQHF,TGTGCCAGCAGTTTGGCCGGGACACGTAGCAATCAGCCCCAGCATTTT
.,TRBJ1-5,13,.,TRBV2,CASRGEENQPQHF,TGTGCCAGCAGAGGGGAGGAAAATCAGCCCCAGCATTTT
TRBD1,TRBJ2-5,13,.,TRBV28,CASIGQGVETQYF,TGTGCCAGCATCGGACAGGGGGTAGAGACCCAGTACTTC
.,TRBJ2-6,18,.,TRBV28,CASMAVLTVGSGANVLTF,TGTGCCAGCATGGCAGTACTAACCGTGGGCTCTGGGGCCAACGTCCTGACTTTC
.,TRBJ1-1,14,.,TRBV30,CAWTDGRGNTEAFF,TGTGCCTGGACCGACGGCAGGGGAAACACTGAAGCTTTCTTT
TRBD1,TRBJ1-2,14,.,TRBV11-3,CASSLETGSYGYTF,TGTGCCAGCAGCTTGGAGACAGGGTCCTATGGCTACACCTTC
.,TRBJ1-5,16,.,TRBV28,CASSLVTVYSNQPQHF,TGTGCCAGCAGTTTGGTGACAGTATATAGCAATCAGCCCCAGCATTTT
TRBD2,TRBJ2-7,16,.,TRBV4-1,CASSQARLAGTYEQYF,TGCGCCAGCAGCCAAGCGAGATTAGCGGGTACCTACGAGCAGTACTTC
TRBD1,TRBJ2-5,14,.,TRBV7-3,CASSLAPGGETQYF,TGTGCCAGCAGCTTAGCCCCAGGGGGAGAGACCCAGTACTTC
.,TRBJ2-2,14,.,TRBV5-1,CASSLGLDTGELFF,TGCGCCAGCAGCTTGGGACTGGACACCGGGGAGCTGTTTTTT
.,TRBJ2-2,18,once,TRBV13,CASSSLATTGLNTGELFF,TGTGCCAGCAGCTCCCTAGCGACGACAGGGCTTAACACCGGGGAGCTGTTTTTT
.,TRBJ1-3,14,.,TRBV7-8,CASSLWGAGNTIYF,TGTGCCAGCAGCTTGTGGGGGGCTGGAAACACCATATATTTT
.,TRBJ1-2,15,.,TRBV3-1/TRBV3-2,CASSRGTSGNYGYTF,TGTGCCAGCAGCCGCGGGACGTCCGGGAACTATGGCTACACCTTC